This paragraph covers one T cell receptor beta chain sequence. In the PCR, 60 Vbeta and 13 Jbeta primers were used. The assay was immunoSEQ multiplex PCR, and TCRdb's table has in-frame clones only and misses some. The sample records approximately 110,000 clones, about 74% being singletons. This record belongs to a study of cytomegalovirus exposure and HLA in healthy donors. V was shortened by 3 bases and J by 2 bases, with 20 bases between the two germline ends. The germline V gene encodes CDR1 SGHVS and CDR2 FQNEAQ. The CDR3 covers 18 residues. This chain uses TRBV7-8 with TRBJ1-3; tentative D call: TRBD1 (5 bases). The source of this sequence is a female donor in good health and CMV-seropositive. Sequencing input: PBMCs. CDR3 sequence reads: CASSFSPRQRGAGNTIYF. In DNA, the CDR3 is TGTGCCAGCAGCTTCAGTCCCCGTCAACGGGGGGCTGGAAACACCATATATTTT.